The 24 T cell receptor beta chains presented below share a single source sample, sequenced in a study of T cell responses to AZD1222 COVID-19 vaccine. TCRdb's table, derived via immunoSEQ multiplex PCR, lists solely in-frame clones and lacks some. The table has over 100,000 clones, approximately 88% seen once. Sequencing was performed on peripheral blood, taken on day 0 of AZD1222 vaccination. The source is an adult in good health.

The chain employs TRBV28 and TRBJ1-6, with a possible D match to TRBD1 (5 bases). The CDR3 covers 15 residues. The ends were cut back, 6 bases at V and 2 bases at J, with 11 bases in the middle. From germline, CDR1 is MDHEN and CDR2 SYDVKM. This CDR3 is CASRTVGAYNSPLHF. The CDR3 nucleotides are TGTGCCAGCAGGACGGTGGGGGCCTATAATTCACCCCTCCACTTT. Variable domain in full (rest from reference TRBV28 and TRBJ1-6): DVKVTQSSRYLVKRTGEKVFLECVQDMDHENMFWYRQDPGLGLRLIYFSYDVKMKEKGDIPEGYSVSREKKERFSLILESASTNQTSMYLCASRTVGAYNSPLHFGNGTRLTVT.

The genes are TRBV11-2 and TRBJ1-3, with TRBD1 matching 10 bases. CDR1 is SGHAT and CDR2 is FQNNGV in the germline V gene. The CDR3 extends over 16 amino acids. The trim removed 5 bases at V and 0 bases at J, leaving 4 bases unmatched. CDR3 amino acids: CASSKDRGHSGNTIYF. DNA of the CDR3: TGTGCCAGCAGCAAAGACAGGGGGCACTCTGGAAACACCATATATTTT.

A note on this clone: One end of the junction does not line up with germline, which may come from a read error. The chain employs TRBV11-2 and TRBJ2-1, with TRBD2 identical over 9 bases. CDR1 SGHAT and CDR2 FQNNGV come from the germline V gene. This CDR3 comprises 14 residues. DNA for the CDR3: TGTGCCAGCAGTTTAGCGGGGGTGAACAATGAGCAGTTCTTC. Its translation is CASSLAGVNNEQFF.

This CDR3 reads CASSPGVSGNTIYF. The CDR3 DNA reads TGTGCCAGCAGCCCCGGGGTCTCTGGAAACACCATATATTTT. The chain links TRBV14 to TRBJ1-3; D is unclear. The V gene's germline CDR1 is SGHDN and CDR2 FVKESK. V lost 4 bases to trimming and J lost 0 bases, with 7 bases between them. The CDR3 sequence is 14 residues long.

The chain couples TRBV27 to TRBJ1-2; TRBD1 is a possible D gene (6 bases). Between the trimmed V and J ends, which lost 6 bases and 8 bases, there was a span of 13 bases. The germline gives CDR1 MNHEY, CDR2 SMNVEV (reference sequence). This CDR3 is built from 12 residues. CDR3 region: CASSPAGGGYTF. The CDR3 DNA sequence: TGTGCCAGCAGCCCCGCCGGGGGCGGCTACACCTTC.

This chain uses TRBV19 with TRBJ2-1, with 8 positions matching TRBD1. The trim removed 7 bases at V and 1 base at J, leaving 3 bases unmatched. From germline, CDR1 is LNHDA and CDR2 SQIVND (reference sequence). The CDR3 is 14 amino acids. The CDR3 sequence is CASKTGESYNEQFF. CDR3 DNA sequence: TGTGCCAGTAAGACAGGGGAATCCTACAATGAGCAGTTCTTC.

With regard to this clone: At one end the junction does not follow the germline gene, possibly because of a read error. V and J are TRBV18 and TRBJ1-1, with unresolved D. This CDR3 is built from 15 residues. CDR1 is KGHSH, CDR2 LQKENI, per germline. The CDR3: CASTPDLSGSAEAFF. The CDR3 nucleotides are TGTGCCAGCACACCTGACCTTTCTGGATCGGCTGAAGCTTTCTTT.

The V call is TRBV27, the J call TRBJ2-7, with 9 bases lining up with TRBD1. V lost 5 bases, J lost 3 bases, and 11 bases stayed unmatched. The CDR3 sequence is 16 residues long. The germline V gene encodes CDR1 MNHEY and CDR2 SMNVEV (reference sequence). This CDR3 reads CASSLTGTGSFYEQYV. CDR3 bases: TGTGCCAGCAGTCTAACCGGGACAGGGAGTTTCTACGAGCAGTACGTC.

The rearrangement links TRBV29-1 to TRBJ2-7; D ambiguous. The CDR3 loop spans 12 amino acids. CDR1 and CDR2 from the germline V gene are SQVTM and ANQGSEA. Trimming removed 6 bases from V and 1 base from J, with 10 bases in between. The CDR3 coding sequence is TGCAGCGTCGCTCATAGGTCCTACGAGCAGTACTTC. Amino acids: CSVAHRSYEQYF.

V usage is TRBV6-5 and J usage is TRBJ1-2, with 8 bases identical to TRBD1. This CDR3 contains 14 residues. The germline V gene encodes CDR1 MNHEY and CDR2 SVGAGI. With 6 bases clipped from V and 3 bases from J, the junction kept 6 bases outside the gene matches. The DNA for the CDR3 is TGTGCCAGCAGCCGGGACAGGACCCACTATGGCTACACCTTC. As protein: CASSRDRTHYGYTF.

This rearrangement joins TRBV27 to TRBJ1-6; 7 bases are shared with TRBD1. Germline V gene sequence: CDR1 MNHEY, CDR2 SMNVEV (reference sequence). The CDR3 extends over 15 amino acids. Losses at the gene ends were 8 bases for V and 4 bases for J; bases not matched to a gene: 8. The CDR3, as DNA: TGTGCCAGCTCCCGCATGGGACAGTATAATTCACCCCTCCACTTT. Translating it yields CASSRMGQYNSPLHF.

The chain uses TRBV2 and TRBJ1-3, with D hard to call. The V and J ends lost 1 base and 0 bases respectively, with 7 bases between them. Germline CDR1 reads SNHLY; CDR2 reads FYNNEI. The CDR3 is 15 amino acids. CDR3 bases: TGTGCCAGCAGTGAAGGGAGATTCTCTGGAAACACCATATATTTT. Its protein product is CASSEGRFSGNTIYF.

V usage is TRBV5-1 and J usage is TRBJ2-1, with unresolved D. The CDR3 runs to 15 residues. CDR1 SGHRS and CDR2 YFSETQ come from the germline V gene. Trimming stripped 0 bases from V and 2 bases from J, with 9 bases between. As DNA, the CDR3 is TGCGCCAGCAGCTTGGGGGATTTTCCCTACAATGAGCAGTTCTTC. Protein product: CASSLGDFPYNEQFF.

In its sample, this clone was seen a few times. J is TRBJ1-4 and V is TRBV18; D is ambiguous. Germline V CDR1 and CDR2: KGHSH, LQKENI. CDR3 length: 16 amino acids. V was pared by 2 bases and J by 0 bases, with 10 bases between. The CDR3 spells CASSPGQAATNEKLFF. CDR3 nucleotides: TGTGCCAGCTCACCAGGCCAGGCCGCAACTAATGAAAAACTGTTTTTT. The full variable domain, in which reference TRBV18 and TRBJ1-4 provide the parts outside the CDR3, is NAGVMQNPRHLVRRRGQEARLRCSPMKGHSHVYWYRQLPEEGLKFMVYLQKENIIDESGMPKERFSAEFPKEGPSILRIQQVVRGDSAAYFCASSPGQAATNEKLFFGSGTQLSVL.

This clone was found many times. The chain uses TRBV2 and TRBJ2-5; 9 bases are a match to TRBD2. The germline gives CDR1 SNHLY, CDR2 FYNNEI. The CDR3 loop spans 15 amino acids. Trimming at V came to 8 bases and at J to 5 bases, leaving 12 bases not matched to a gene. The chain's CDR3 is CASGASGVLSETQYF. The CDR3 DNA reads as TGTGCCAGCGGGGCTAGCGGGGTATTGTCGGAGACCCAGTACTTC. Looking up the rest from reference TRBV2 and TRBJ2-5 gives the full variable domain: EPEVTQTPSHQVTQMGQEVILRCVPISNHLYFYWYRQILGQKVEFLVSFYNNEISEKSEIFDDQFSVERPDGSNFTLKIRSTKLEDSAMYFCASGASGVLSETQYFGPGTRLLVL.

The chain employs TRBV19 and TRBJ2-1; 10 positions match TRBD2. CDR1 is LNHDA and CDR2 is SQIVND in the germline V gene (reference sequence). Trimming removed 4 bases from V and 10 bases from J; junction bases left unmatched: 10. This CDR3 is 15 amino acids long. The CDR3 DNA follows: TGTGCCAGTAGTAACGGGCTAGCGGGGGCTCGGGAGCAGTTCTTC. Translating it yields CASSNGLAGAREQFF.

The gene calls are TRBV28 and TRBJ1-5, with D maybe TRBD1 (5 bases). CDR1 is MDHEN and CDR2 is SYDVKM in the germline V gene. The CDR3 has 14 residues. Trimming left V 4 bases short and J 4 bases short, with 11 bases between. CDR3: CASSSETDNQPQHF. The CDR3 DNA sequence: TGTGCCAGCAGTTCCGAGACAGATAATCAGCCCCAGCATTTT.

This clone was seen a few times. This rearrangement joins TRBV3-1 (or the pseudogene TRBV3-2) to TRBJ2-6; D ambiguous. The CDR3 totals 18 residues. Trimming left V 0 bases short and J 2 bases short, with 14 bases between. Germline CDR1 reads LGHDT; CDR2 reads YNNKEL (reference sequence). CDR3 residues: CASSQDLRASAGANVLTF. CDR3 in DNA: TGTGCCAGCAGCCAAGATCTTAGGGCCTCCGCTGGGGCCAACGTCCTGACTTTC.

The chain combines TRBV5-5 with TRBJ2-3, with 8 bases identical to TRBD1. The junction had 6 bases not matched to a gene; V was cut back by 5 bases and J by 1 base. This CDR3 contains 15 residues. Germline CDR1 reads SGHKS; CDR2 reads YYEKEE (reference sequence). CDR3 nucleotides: TGTGCCAGCAGGTTTGGGACAGGAGGCACAGATACGCAGTATTTT. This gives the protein CASRFGTGGTDTQYF.

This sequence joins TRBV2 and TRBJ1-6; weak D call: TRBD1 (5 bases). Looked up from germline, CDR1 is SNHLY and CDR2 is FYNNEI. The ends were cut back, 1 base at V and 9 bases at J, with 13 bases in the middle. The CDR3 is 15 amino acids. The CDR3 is CASSEVTRDGSPLHF. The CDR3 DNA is TGTGCCAGCAGTGAAGTAACCAGGGACGGTTCACCCCTCCACTTT. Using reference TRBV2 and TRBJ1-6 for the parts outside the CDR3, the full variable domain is EPEVTQTPSHQVTQMGQEVILRCVPISNHLYFYWYRQILGQKVEFLVSFYNNEISEKSEIFDDQFSVERPDGSNFTLKIRSTKLEDSAMYFCASSEVTRDGSPLHFGNGTRLTVT.

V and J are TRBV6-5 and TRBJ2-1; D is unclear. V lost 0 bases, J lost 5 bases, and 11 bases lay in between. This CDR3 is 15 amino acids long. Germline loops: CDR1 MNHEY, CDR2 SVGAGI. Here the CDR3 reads CASSYSINRNNEQFF. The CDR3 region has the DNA TGTGCCAGCAGTTACTCAATCAACCGGAACAATGAGCAGTTCTTC.

CDR3 amino acids: CATSRVEGAGNQPQHF. The DNA of the CDR3 is TGTGCCACCAGCAGAGTTGAGGGGGCAGGCAATCAGCCCCAGCATTTT. The chain joins TRBV15 to TRBJ1-5; 7 bases match TRBD1. Trimming removed 1 base from V and 2 bases from J; junction bases left unmatched: 5. The CDR3 totals 16 residues. From germline, CDR1 is LNHNV and CDR2 YYDKDF (reference sequence).

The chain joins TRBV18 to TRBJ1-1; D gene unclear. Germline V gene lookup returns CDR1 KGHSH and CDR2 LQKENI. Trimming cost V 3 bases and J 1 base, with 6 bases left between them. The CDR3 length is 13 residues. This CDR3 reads CASSPQANTEAFF. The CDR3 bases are TGTGCCAGCTCACCCCAGGCGAACACTGAAGCTTTCTTT.

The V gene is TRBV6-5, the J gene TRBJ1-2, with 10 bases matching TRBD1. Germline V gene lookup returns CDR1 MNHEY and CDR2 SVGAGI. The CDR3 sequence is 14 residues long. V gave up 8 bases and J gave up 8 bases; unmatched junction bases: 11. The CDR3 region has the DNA TGTGCCAGCTGCGAGCCGGGACAGGGGTACGGCTACACCTTC. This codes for CASCEPGQGYGYTF.